This TCR beta chain stems from a study of cytomegalovirus exposure and HLA in healthy donors. CDR1 and CDR2 from the germline V gene are SGHRS and YFSETQ. Trimming left V 0 bases short and J 1 base short, with 8 bases between. The CDR3 sequence is 14 residues long. A word on this clone: Different DNA sequences within this sample yield the same CDR3.

Use of 60 Vbeta and 13 Jbeta primers characterized the PCR. This table comes from immunoSEQ multiplex PCR, and its TCRdb copy is limited to in-frame clones, with some not included. Found here are around 180,000 clones, roughly 75% of them singletons; the top ten hold 5.7%. This receptor was identified in a man aged 35 to 55 in good health and CMV-seronegative. This chain connects TRBV5-1 to TRBJ2-7; D is possibly TRBD1 (6 bases). The sequenced sample consisted of PBMCs. CDR3 loop: CASSLGGQSYEQYF. CDR3 DNA: TGCGCCAGCAGCTTGGGGGGGCAGTCCTACGAGCAGTACTTC.